Listed below are T cell receptor beta chains from one sample, sequenced in a study of blood T cell repertoires in COVID-19. Repertoires were generated with immunoSEQ multiplex PCR, while TCRdb's copy carries only in-frame clones and drops some. The table includes fewer than 45,000 clones, about 85% detected once. The sequencing sample was made of peripheral blood. These TCRs come from a woman of 80 years or more with acute or convalescent COVID-19. Both conserved end residues are part of each CDR3.

J: TRBJ2-1; V: TRBV19; CDR3: CASSKVGVYSYNEQFF
J: TRBJ2-3; V: TRBV10-2; CDR3: CASRAGTSGTDTQYF
J: TRBJ2-1; V: TRBV28; CDR3: CASSYLGTANEQFF
J: TRBJ1-1; V: TRBV28; CDR3: CASRKTGKPFF
J: TRBJ1-1; V: TRBV19; CDR3: CASKSLFIGAEAFF
J: TRBJ1-1; V: TRBV20-1; CDR3: CSRRANGAFF
J: TRBJ2-1; V: TRBV24-1; CDR3: CATSARTSGSYNEQFF
J: TRBJ1-1; V: TRBV7-2; CDR3: CASSLDAGTEAFF
J: TRBJ1-5; V: TRBV4-2; CDR3: CASSQDIRGRGLGNQPQHF
J: TRBJ2-4; V: TRBV6-2/TRBV6-3; CDR3: CASSQGLANIQYF
J: TRBJ2-7; V: TRBV9; CDR3: CASSVAANGVYEQYF
J: TRBJ2-7; V: TRBV5-1; CDR3: CASSFGQSYEQYF
J: TRBJ2-3; V: TRBV28; CDR3: CASSLSGGRTDTQYF
J: TRBJ2-1; V: TRBV24-1; CDR3: CATRPGVTNEQFF
J: TRBJ2-3; V: TRBV3-1/TRBV3-2; CDR3: CASSQGQPGATQYF
J: TRBJ1-5; V: TRBV7-2; CDR3: CASSQGTGGAGAVFAQHF
J: TRBJ1-2; V: TRBV27; CDR3: CASSPATGGYTF
J: TRBJ2-3; V: TRBV7-2; CDR3: CASSLGRATDTQYF
J: TRBJ1-6; V: TRBV4-2; CDR3: CASSQDEGQGALGPLHF
J: TRBJ1-6; V: TRBV27; CDR3: CASSTGTGEASSYNSPLHF
J: TRBJ2-7; V: TRBV5-1; CDR3: CASSLARETGEQYF
J: TRBJ1-5; V: TRBV28; CDR3: CASSLLPGGNHQPQHF
J: TRBJ2-2; V: TRBV14; CDR3: CASSPQGAQAGELFF
J: TRBJ1-1; V: TRBV14; CDR3: CASSQSGNTEAFF
J: TRBJ1-5; V: TRBV27; CDR3: CASSLSWGQPQHF
J: TRBJ2-7; V: TRBV6-5; CDR3: CASIAAGYEQYF
J: TRBJ2-2; V: TRBV29-1; CDR3: CSGRDVGELFF
J: TRBJ1-5; V: TRBV18; CDR3: CASSTQGAQGQPQHF
J: TRBJ1-2; V: TRBV21-1; CDR3: CASSKIGDRGTNYGYTF
J: TRBJ1-2; V: TRBV6-1; CDR3: CASSEAVRMNNYGYTF
J: TRBJ2-1; V: TRBV19; CDR3: CATTLDYSSNNEQFF
J: TRBJ2-1; V: TRBV11-2; CDR3: CASSSRILTSGSNNEQFF
J: TRBJ2-1; V: TRBV7-6; CDR3: CASSPLSGTGDHEQFF
J: TRBJ2-3; V: TRBV6-1; CDR3: CASSLSTDTQYF
J: TRBJ2-1; V: TRBV5-1; CDR3: CASGEALTRSGQFF
J: TRBJ2-2; V: TRBV2; CDR3: CASTTSGRDTGELFF
J: TRBJ2-5; V: TRBV28; CDR3: CASIGGGRETQYF
J: TRBJ2-7; V: TRBV18; CDR3: CASSLRDTYEQYF
J: TRBJ2-7; V: TRBV21-1; CDR3: CASSKARSGSRGGNEQYF
J: TRBJ2-1; V: TRBV6-1; CDR3: CASSGLGQGFYNEQFF
J: TRBJ2-3; V: TRBV3-1/TRBV3-2; CDR3: CASSHETDTQYF
J: TRBJ2-1; V: TRBV2; CDR3: CASSEIRATLGGNEQFF
J: TRBJ2-1; V: TRBV2; CDR3: CASKQGPNNEQFF
J: TRBJ2-1; V: TRBV11-2; CDR3: CASSLGLGVGEQFF
J: TRBJ2-2; V: TRBV11-2; CDR3: CASSLTTTGELFF
J: TRBJ1-5; V: TRBV30; CDR3: CAWSVTGRQPQHF
J: TRBJ2-3; V: TRBV6-5; CDR3: CASSQPGGTTDTQYF
J: TRBJ2-3; V: TRBV5-1; CDR3: CASSLSGESTDTQYF
J: TRBJ2-5; V: TRBV15; CDR3: CATSRVPPGQGEETQYF
J: TRBJ2-2; V: TRBV5-4; CDR3: CASSPRPTNTGELFF
J: TRBJ2-1; V: TRBV12-5; CDR3: CASGSGQGVNEQFF
J: TRBJ1-1; V: TRBV6-5; CDR3: CATLRVNTEAFF
J: TRBJ2-1; V: TRBV5-1; CDR3: CASSLGGSGNQFF
J: TRBJ2-2; V: TRBV30; CDR3: CAWSRFGTLNTGELFF
J: TRBJ1-2; V: TRBV19; CDR3: CASSEQGNGYTF
J: TRBJ2-7; V: TRBV7-7; CDR3: CASSLMASGISEQYF
J: TRBJ1-5; V: TRBV6-1; CDR3: CASSEALQGQPQHF
J: TRBJ2-4; V: TRBV28; CDR3: CASSFSERWDIQYF
J: TRBJ2-7; V: TRBV28; CDR3: CATARGTGGFREQYF